This TCR beta chain was sequenced during a study of cytomegalovirus exposure and HLA in healthy donors. The PCR was carried out with 60 Vbeta primers and 13 Jbeta primers. Assay: immunoSEQ multiplex PCR; the TCRdb copy retains only in-frame clones and omits some. Among about 190,000 clones listed, 85% were seen once. The clonotype originates from a boy aged 2-9 years in good health and CMV-seronegative. Sequencing used PBMCs.

CDR3 nucleotides: TGTGCCAGCAGCTTTTGCCCCCCGGCAGGGGCCCATAGCAATCAGCCCCAGCATTTT. Translated: CASSFCPPAGAHSNQPQHF. The gene calls are TRBV5-6 and TRBJ1-5, with D possibly TRBD1 on 6 matching bases. Trimming shortened V by 2 bases and J by 0 bases, and 21 bases separated the two germline ends. From germline, CDR1 is SGHDT and CDR2 YYEEEE. The CDR3 spans 19 residues.